These 18 T cell receptor beta chains were all obtained from the same sample, sequenced in a study of cytomegalovirus exposure and HLA in healthy donors. Here immunoSEQ multiplex PCR was the method, and the copy in TCRdb shows in-frame clones only, minus some. The table includes under 200,000 clones, more than 80% detected once. Sequencing used PBMCs. These receptors all come from a woman between 18 and 30 years old in good health and CMV-seropositive.

The chain joins TRBV7-6 to TRBJ2-7, with 7 nucleotides matching TRBD2. The CDR3 consists of 14 residues. V was pared by 4 bases and J by 2 bases, with 5 bases of the junction left unmatched. Germline loops: CDR1 SGHVS, CDR2 FNYEAQ. CDR3: CASSSFGRTYEQYF. CDR3 sequence (DNA): TGTGCCAGCAGCTCGTTCGGGAGGACCTACGAGCAGTACTTC.

V and J are TRBV2 and TRBJ2-1, with TRBD1 matching over 10 bases. In germline, CDR1 is SNHLY, CDR2 FYNNEI. The CDR3 runs to 16 residues. J gave up 7 bases and V 5 bases, and 11 bases lay outside the gene matches. In DNA, the CDR3 is TGTGCCAGCAGTAACCCCCGGGACAGGGGTGGGAATGAGCAGTTCTTC. It yields the protein CASSNPRDRGGNEQFF.

The J gene is TRBJ1-2, the V gene TRBV28; tentative D call: TRBD1 (5 bases). Germline CDR1 is MDHEN and CDR2 is SYDVKM. This CDR3 is 16 amino acids long. The germline V and J ends were trimmed by 6 bases and 1 base, with 18 bases remaining between them. The CDR3 DNA reads TGTGCCAGCAGCCCACACCCCTGGGGGGTTAACTATGGCTACACCTTC. This codes for CASSPHPWGVNYGYTF.

This chain links TRBV30 with TRBJ2-2; no clear D. The germline V gene has CDR1 GTSNPN and CDR2 SVGIG (reference sequence). With 5 bases removed from V and 4 bases from J, the gap between germline ends came to 11 bases. This CDR3 has 13 residues. This CDR3 reads CAWAAGFTGELFF. Written as DNA, the CDR3 is TGTGCCTGGGCTGCAGGATTCACCGGGGAGCTGTTTTTT.

The chain combines TRBV11-2 with TRBJ2-7; 11 bases match TRBD2. CDR1 is SGHAT, CDR2 FQNNGV, per germline. V lost 6 bases and J lost 4; bases outside the gene matches: 8. The CDR3 spans 15 residues. DNA of the CDR3: TGTGCCAGCAGGCCACTAGCGGGAGCGCTATACGAGCAGTACTTC. This sequence encodes CASRPLAGALYEQYF.

Here the CDR3 DNA reads TGTGCTAGTGGTTTGATCTTGACAGGAACGATAGAGACCCAGTACTTC. This encodes CASGLILTGTIETQYF. V is TRBV12-5 and J is TRBJ2-5; TRBD1 is a possible D gene (6 bases). CDR1 is LGHNT and CDR2 is FRNRAP in the germline V gene. With 2 bases removed from V and 4 bases from J, the gap between germline ends came to 17 bases. The CDR3 is made up of 16 amino acids.

The chain combines TRBV19 with TRBJ1-1; 7 nucleotides agree with TRBD1. Trimming took 5 bases from V and 5 from J; bases not matched to a gene: 11. Per germline, CDR1 LNHDA and CDR2 SQIVND (reference sequence). CDR3 size: 15 residues. The CDR3 loop reads CASSPLDREWTEAFF. The CDR3 nucleotides read TGTGCCAGTAGTCCTCTAGACAGGGAGTGGACTGAAGCTTTCTTT.

The J gene is TRBJ2-1, the V gene TRBV6-5; 9 bases are a match to TRBD2. This CDR3 is 15 amino acids long. Germline CDR1 and CDR2: MNHEY and SVGAGI. With V trimmed by 2 bases and J by 3 bases, 2 bases remained unmatched. The CDR3 DNA is TGTGCCAGCAGTTACCGGCGGGAGGGCTACAATGAGCAGTTCTTC. Residues: CASSYRREGYNEQFF.

In its sample, this clone was seen once. V gene TRBV2 combines with J gene TRBJ2-7, with TRBD1 matching 8 bases. The V and J ends lost 8 bases and 3 bases, in that order; junction bases with no gene match: 12. The CDR3 is made up of 15 amino acids. In germline, CDR1 is SNHLY, CDR2 FYNNEI. The CDR3 region is CASGPDRANIYEQYF. The CDR3, as DNA: TGTGCCAGCGGGCCGGACAGGGCGAATATCTACGAGCAGTACTTC. The variable domain in full, completed from reference TRBV2 and TRBJ2-7, reads EPEVTQTPSHQVTQMGQEVILRCVPISNHLYFYWYRQILGQKVEFLVSFYNNEISEKSEIFDDQFSVERPDGSNFTLKIRSTKLEDSAMYFCASGPDRANIYEQYFGPGTRLTVT.

V and J are TRBV7-6 and TRBJ2-7; 9 bases are shared with TRBD1. This CDR3 has 14 residues. The V gene's germline CDR1 is SGHVS and CDR2 FNYEAQ. The ends lost 3 bases at V and 2 bases at J; junction bases unmatched: 2. CDR3 DNA: TGTGCCAGCAGCTTCGGGACAGGGACCTACGAGCAGTACTTC. Amino acid sequence: CASSFGTGTYEQYF.

The V gene is TRBV11-2, the J gene TRBJ1-1; weak D call: TRBD1 (5 bases). The CDR3 covers 16 residues. Trimming left V 3 bases short and J 0 bases short, with 14 bases between. Germline V CDR1 and CDR2: SGHAT, FQNNGV. The CDR3 nucleotides are TGTGCCAGCAGCTTCCCCGGCGGGGGTTTGAACACTGAAGCTTTCTTT. Protein: CASSFPGGGLNTEAFF.

This chain joins TRBV28 and TRBJ2-7, with 7 bases fitting TRBD1. Trimming cost V 2 bases and J 1 base; bases outside gene matches: 23. Germline CDR1 MDHEN, CDR2 SYDVKM. There are 21 residues in the CDR3. The CDR3 region is CASSLKTPSMDRRKDSYEQYF. As DNA, the CDR3 is TGTGCCAGCAGTTTAAAAACCCCGAGTATGGACAGGAGAAAGGATTCCTACGAGCAGTACTTC.

The chain combines TRBV5-4 with TRBJ2-3, with 8 bases fitting TRBD2. Germline lookup yields CDR1 SGHNT and CDR2 YYREEE (reference sequence). This CDR3 is 16 amino acids long. V lost 1 base to trimming and J lost 2 bases; unmatched junction nucleotides: 6. The CDR3 sequence is CASSLSGTSLTDTQYF. The CDR3 nucleotides are TGTGCCAGCAGCTTGTCCGGGACTAGTCTCACAGATACGCAGTATTTT.

The V and J genes are TRBV18 and TRBJ2-1; D might be TRBD1 (6 bases). The CDR3 runs to 14 residues. Trimming removed 5 bases at V and 3 bases at J, with 11 bases between. Germline V gene data show CDR1 as KGHSH and CDR2 as LQKENI. The CDR3 reads CASSLGTSYNEQFF. In DNA, the CDR3 is TGTGCCAGCTCATTAGGGACAAGCTACAATGAGCAGTTCTTC.

V is TRBV19 and J is TRBJ1-2, with D perhaps TRBD1 (5 bases). The CDR3 loop spans 11 amino acids. Germline V gene sequence: CDR1 LNHDA, CDR2 SQIVND (reference sequence). V shed 3 bases and J shed 9 bases, with 8 bases lying between them. The CDR3 here is CASSMGGRYTF. In nucleotides, the CDR3 is TGTGCCAGTAGTATGGGGGGTCGCTACACCTTC.

The chain recombines TRBV4-1 with TRBJ1-2, with D uncertain. The V end lost 0 bases, the J end lost 3 bases, and 17 bases lay between the germline ends. Germline V gene data show CDR1 as MGHRA and CDR2 as YSYEKL. The CDR3 is 17 amino acids. CDR3 residues: CASSQEARAFVDYGYTF. CDR3 in DNA: TGCGCCAGCAGCCAAGAAGCACGTGCGTTCGTGGACTATGGCTACACCTTC.

V is TRBV7-8 and J is TRBJ1-4; D is undetermined. The CDR3 sequence is 15 residues long. Germline CDR1 reads SGHVS; CDR2 reads FQNEAQ. V dropped 3 bases and J dropped 0 bases, with 8 bases sitting between them. CDR3 sequence reads: CASSFRVTTNEKLFF. The CDR3 bases are TGTGCCAGCAGCTTTCGGGTTACAACTAATGAAAAACTGTTTTTT.

This clone was recorded a few times. The rearrangement joins TRBV10-1 to TRBJ2-7; D perhaps matches TRBD1 (5 bases). The CDR3 extends over 14 amino acids. Germline CDR1 WNHNN, CDR2 SYGVQD (reference sequence). V gave up 3 bases and J gave up 4 bases, with 13 bases separating them. CDR3 loop: CASSEGAVPYEQYF. The CDR3 region has the DNA TGCGCCAGCAGTGAAGGGGCAGTCCCATACGAGCAGTACTTC.